This T cell receptor (beta chain) stems from a study of CD8 T cells in ankylosing spondylitis. Study-level results: In synovial fluid and blood from reactive arthritis, some motif variants were previously reported.

Trimming cost V 6 bases and J 4 bases; bases outside gene matches: 5. This CDR3 region has 13 residues. The germline V gene has CDR1 DFQATT and CDR2 SNEGSKA (reference sequence). This clonotype was recorded many times. The antigen is unknown. TCRdb re-analysed the 5' RACE reads in MiXCR, keeping a single row per CDR3 protein. The sample has 200,000 to 300,000 distinct CDR3 sequences, approximately 24% seen once. This sequence was found in a male donor with ankylosing spondylitis or in good health (not recorded which). V and J are TRBV20-1 and TRBJ2-7; TRBD1 agrees at 11 bases. The sample consisted of blood, either unsorted or a sorted T cell fraction (not recorded which). The CDR3 protein is CSAIRDRGYEQYF. The DNA of the CDR3 is TGCAGTGCAATCCGGGACAGGGGGTACGAGCAGTACTTC.